This T cell receptor beta chain was profiled in a study of cytomegalovirus exposure and HLA in healthy donors. Trimming left V 3 bases short and J 2 bases short, with 9 bases between. Germline CDR1 is SGHTS and CDR2 is YDEGEE. CDR3 length: 13 amino acids. This clone has more than one count but fewer than ten. Use of 60 Vbeta and 13 Jbeta primers characterized the PCR. Assay used: immunoSEQ multiplex PCR; TCRdb lists only in-frame clones, some missing. This table has more than 50,000 clones, 65% to 85% appearing once. The receptor was isolated from a female donor in good health and CMV-seronegative. What was sequenced was PBMCs. The chain is built from TRBV5-8 and TRBJ2-7; a possible D gene is TRBD1 (6 bases). The CDR3 nucleotides read TGTGCCAGCAGCTCGGACAGTACCTACGAGCAGTACTTC. This sequence encodes CASSSDSTYEQYF.